This entry lists 3 T cell receptor beta chains sequenced from one sample in a study of T cells in Graves' hyperthyroidism and ophthalmopathy. TCR beta CDR3 region amplification was performed from RNA transcripts. The HTBI set primed first-round TCR CDR3 RT-PCR. Each CDR3 protein gets one entry after TCRdb re-called the multiplex PCR reads with MiXCR. This sample has hundreds of thousands of distinct CDR3 sequences, with roughly a third found just once. What was sequenced was blood. These receptors all come from a woman between 35 and 50 years old with Graves' hyperthyroidism.

This clonotype has a count of ten or more. The gene calls are TRBV20-1 and TRBJ1-5, with 8 bases lining up with TRBD1. The germline V gene encodes CDR1 DFQATT and CDR2 SNEGSKA (reference sequence). This CDR3 spans 14 amino acids. The V segment lost 3 bases and the J segment 5 bases; nucleotides outside the gene matches: 6. The CDR3, as DNA: TGCAGTGCTAGTGGGGCAGGGGGCCATCAGCCCCAGCATTTT. It codes for CSASGAGGHQPQHF.

The rearrangement uses TRBV6-5 and TRBJ1-5; a possible D gene is TRBD1 (5 bases). The V gene's germline CDR1 is MNHEY and CDR2 SVGAGI. V lost 7 bases to trimming and J lost 0 bases, with 13 bases between them. The CDR3 is made up of 15 amino acids. CDR3 nucleotide sequence: TGTGCCAGCACACCCGACAGAGCTAGCAATCAGCCCCAGCATTTT. Amino acid sequence: CASTPDRASNQPQHF.

There are many counts of this clonotype. V is TRBV20-1 and J is TRBJ1-2; D uncertain. The CDR3 totals 9 residues. Trimming took 6 bases from V and 4 from J, leaving 3 bases between them. From germline, CDR1 is DFQATT and CDR2 SNEGSKA (reference sequence). The DNA of the CDR3 is TGCAGTGCCCTCTATGGCTACACCTTC. It yields the protein CSALYGYTF.